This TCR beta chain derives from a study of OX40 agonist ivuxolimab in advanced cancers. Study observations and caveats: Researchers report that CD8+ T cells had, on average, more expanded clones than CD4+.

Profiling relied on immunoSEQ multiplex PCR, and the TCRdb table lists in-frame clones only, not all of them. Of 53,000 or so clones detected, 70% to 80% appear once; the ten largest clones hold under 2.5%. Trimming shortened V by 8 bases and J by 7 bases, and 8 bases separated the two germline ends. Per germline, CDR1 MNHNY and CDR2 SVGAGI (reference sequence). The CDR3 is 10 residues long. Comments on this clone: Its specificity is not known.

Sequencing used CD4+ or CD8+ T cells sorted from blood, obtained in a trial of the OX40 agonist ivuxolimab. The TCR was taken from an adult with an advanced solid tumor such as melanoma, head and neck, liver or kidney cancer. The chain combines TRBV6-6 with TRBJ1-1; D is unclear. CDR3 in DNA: TGTGCCAGCGCGTCGGGTGAAGCTTTCTTT. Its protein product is CASASGEAFF.